This record concerns one TCR beta chain sequence. The sample originates from a study of shared clonotypes between healthy human individuals. Using immunoSEQ multiplex PCR, the repertoire was profiled, and TCRdb retains in-frame clones only, with some absent. The profile shows about 2,200,000 clones, 85% to 95% of them singletons. CD45RO-negative cells were positively selected for CCR7, leaving out terminally differentiated effector memory CD45RA+ cells. CDR3 length: 14 amino acids. The trim removed 3 bases at V and 3 bases at J, leaving 1 base unmatched. From germline, CDR1 is MNHEY and CDR2 SVGAGI. Sequencing input: naive CD8+ T cells from PBMCs. J is TRBJ1-1 and V is TRBV6-5; 10 bases align to TRBD1. This receptor was identified in a man younger than 35 in good health. Some clones in this sample may be carry-over from other donors' samples. CDR3 coding DNA: TGTGCCAGCAGTTATGGGACAGGGGACACTGAAGCTTTCTTT. Translation gives CASSYGTGDTEAFF.